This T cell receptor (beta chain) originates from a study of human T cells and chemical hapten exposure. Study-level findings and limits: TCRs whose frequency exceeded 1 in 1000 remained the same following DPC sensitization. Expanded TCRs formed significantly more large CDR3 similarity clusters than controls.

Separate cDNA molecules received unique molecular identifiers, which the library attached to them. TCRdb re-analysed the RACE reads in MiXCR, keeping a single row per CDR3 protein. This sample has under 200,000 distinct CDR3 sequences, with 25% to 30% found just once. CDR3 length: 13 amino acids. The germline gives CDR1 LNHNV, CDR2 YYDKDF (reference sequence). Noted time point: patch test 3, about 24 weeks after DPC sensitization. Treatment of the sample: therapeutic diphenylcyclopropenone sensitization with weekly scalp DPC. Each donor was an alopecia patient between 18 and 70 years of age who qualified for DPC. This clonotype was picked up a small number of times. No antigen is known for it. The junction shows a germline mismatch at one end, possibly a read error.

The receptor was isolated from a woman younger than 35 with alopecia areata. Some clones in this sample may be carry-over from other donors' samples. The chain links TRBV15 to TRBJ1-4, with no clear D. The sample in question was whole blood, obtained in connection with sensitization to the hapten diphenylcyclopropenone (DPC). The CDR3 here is CATSGGPKEKLFF. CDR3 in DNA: TGTGCCACCAGCGGCGGGCCTAAGGAAAAACTGTTTTTT.